The present TCR beta chain was sequenced within a study of cytomegalovirus exposure and HLA in healthy donors. Study-wide background: Among the 300 to 450 genotyped donors, about 81% were placed in the Caucasian-associated ancestry cluster.

The CDR3 is 16 residues long. The germline V gene encodes CDR1 LGHNA and CDR2 YSLEER. With 8 bases removed from V and 4 bases from J, the gap between germline ends came to 23 bases. The study ran its PCR with 60 Vbeta and 13 Jbeta primers. Produced via immunoSEQ multiplex PCR; TCRdb's table is partial and in-frame only. The sample lists 100,000 to 150,000 clones; less than 85% were seen once. The clonotype originates from a man in his forties or fifties in good health and CMV-seropositive. The V call is TRBV4-3, the J call TRBJ1-1, with no clear D. The source material was PBMCs. CDR3 nucleotides: TGCGCCAGCGGATTTAGGGTCGCGGGGAGGCGCACTGAAGCTTTCTTT. Translated, it gives CASGFRVAGRRTEAFF.